One TCR beta chain is described in this entry. Its specificity is not known. Via MiXCR, TCRdb re-called the reads, giving one row per CDR3 protein. The sample consists of tens of thousands of distinct CDR3 sequences, under 4.5% of them appearing once. This sample was included in a study of T cell repertoires in cytomegalovirus infection. Study background: Indicated by public TCR beta signatures were CMV infection and matching HLA type. Study-wide points: In two of eight donors, the top clonotype was HLA-C-restricted CMV-specific. Cumulated frequencies of public TCR beta families served to identify carriers of CMV plus the relevant HLA.

Deletions cut 3 bases from V and 1 base from J, with 21 bases between. This CDR3 has 18 residues. Germline V gene sequence: CDR1 SGHTA, CDR2 FQGNSA. The sequenced sample was PBMCs. The chain employs TRBV7-2 and TRBJ2-5, with D tentatively TRBD2 (6 bases). The sequence came from a human donor in good health (CMV status not recorded). Some clones in this sample may be carry-over from other donors' samples. The CDR3 DNA reads as TGTGCCAGCAGCTTCCCGGTTAGGGGTAGCGGCTCCCAAGAGACCCAGTACTTC. Its translation is CASSFPVRGSGSQETQYF.